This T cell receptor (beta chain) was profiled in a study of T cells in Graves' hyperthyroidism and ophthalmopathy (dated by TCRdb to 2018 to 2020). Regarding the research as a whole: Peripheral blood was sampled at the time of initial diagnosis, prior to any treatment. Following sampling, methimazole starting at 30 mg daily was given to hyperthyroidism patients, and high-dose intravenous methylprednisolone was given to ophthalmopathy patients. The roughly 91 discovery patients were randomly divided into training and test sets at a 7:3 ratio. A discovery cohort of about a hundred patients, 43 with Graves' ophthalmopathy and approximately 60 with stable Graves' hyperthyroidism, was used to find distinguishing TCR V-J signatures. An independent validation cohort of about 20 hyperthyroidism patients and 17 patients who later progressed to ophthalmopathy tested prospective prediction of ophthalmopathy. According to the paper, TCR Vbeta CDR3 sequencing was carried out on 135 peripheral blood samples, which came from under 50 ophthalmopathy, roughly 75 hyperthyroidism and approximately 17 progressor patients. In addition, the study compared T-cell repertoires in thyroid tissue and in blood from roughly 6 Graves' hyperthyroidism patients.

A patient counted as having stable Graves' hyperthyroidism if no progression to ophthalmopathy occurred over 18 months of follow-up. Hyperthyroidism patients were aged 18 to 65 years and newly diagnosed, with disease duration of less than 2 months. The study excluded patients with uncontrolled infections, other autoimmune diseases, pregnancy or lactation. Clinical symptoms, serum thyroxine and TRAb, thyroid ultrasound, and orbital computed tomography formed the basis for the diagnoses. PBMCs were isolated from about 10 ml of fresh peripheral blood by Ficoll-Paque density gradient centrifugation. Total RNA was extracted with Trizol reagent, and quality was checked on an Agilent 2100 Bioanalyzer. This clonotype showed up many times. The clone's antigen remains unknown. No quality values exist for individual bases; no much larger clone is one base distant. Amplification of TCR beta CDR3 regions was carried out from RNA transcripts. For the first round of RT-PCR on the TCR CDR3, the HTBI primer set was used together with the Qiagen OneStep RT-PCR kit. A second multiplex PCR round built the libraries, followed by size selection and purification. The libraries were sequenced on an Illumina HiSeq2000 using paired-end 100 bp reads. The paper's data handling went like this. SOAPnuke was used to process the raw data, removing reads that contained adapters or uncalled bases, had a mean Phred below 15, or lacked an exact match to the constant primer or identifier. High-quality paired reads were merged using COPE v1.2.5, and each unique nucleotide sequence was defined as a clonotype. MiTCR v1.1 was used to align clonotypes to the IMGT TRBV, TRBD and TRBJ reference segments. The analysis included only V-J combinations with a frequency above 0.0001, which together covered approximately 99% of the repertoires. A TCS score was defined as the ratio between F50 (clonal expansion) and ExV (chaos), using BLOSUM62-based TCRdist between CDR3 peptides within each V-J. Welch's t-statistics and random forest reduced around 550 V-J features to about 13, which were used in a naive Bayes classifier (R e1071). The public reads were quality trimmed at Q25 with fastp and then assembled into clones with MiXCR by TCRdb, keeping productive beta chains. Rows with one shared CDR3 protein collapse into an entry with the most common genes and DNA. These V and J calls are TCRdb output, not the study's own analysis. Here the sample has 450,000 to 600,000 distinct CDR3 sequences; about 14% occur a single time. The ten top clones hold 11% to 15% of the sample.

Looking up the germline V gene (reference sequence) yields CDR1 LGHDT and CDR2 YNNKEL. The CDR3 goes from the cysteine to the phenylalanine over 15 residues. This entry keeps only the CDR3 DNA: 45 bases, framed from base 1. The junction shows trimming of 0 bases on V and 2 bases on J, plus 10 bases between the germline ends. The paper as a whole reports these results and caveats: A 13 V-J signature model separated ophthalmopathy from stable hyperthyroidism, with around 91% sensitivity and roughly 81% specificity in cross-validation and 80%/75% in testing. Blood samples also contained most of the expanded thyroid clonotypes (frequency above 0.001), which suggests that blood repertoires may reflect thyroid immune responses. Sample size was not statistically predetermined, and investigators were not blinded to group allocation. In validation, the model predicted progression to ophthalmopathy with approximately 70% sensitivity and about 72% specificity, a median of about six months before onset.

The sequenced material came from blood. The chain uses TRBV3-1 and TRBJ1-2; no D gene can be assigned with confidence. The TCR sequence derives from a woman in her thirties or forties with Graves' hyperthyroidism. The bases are TGTGCCAGCAGCCAAGATTGGGCGGGAAACTATGGCTACACCTTC. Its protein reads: CASSQDWAGNYGYTF.